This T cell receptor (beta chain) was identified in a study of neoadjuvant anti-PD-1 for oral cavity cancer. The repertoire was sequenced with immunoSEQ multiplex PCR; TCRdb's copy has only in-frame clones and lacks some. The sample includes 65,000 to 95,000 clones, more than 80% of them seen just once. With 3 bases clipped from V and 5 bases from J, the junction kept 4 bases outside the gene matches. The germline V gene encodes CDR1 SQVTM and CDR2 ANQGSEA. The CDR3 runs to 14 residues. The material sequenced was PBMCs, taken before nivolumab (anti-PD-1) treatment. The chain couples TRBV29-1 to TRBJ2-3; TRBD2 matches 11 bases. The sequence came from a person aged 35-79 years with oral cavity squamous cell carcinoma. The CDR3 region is CSVEGLAVLDTQYF. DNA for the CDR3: TGCAGCGTTGAGGGACTAGCGGTTTTAGATACGCAGTATTTT.